This is a list of T cell receptor beta chains from one sample in a study of T cell responses to AZD1222 COVID-19 vaccine. Clones were sequenced by immunoSEQ multiplex PCR, and TCRdb holds only the in-frame ones, with some missing. The sample lists 150,000 to 250,000 clones; 85% to 95% were seen once. The sequenced sample was peripheral blood, obtained 28 days after the second AZD1222 dose. These receptors were obtained from an adult who received the AZD1222 COVID-19 vaccine. The CDR3 runs from the conserved cysteine through the conserved F or W. The D gene is left open where the match is weak. A clone size is listed for some rows: how often the clone was seen (once, few, many), or a class if it is expanded.

j_call: TRBJ2-2; v_call: TRBV6-1; d_call: TRBD1; clone_size: once; cdr3_aa: CASSEFGQGNTGELFF; cdr3_nt: TGTGCCAGCAGTGAATTCGGACAGGGGAACACCGGGGAGCTGTTTTTT
j_call: TRBJ1-2; v_call: TRBV5-4; d_call: TRBD1; clone_size: -; cdr3_aa: CASSMGQGYGYTF; cdr3_nt: TGTGCCAGCAGCATGGGACAGGGGTATGGCTACACCTTC
j_call: TRBJ1-1; v_call: TRBV15; d_call: -; clone_size: -; cdr3_aa: CATSSGQNTEAFF; cdr3_nt: TGTGCCACCAGCAGCGGACAGAACACTGAAGCTTTCTTT
j_call: TRBJ2-7; v_call: TRBV6-5; d_call: -; clone_size: -; cdr3_aa: CASRSVLGILDEQYF; cdr3_nt: TGTGCCAGCCGAAGCGTCCTGGGAATTCTCGACGAGCAGTACTTC
j_call: TRBJ2-5; v_call: TRBV6-5; d_call: -; clone_size: -; cdr3_aa: CATHRVRETQYF; cdr3_nt: TGTGCCACCCACCGAGTGAGGGAGACCCAGTACTTC
j_call: TRBJ2-1; v_call: TRBV10-3; d_call: TRBD1; clone_size: -; cdr3_aa: CAISLQDRVGGDEQFF; cdr3_nt: TGTGCCATCAGTCTACAGGACAGGGTGGGAGGCGATGAGCAGTTCTTC
j_call: TRBJ1-5; v_call: TRBV2; d_call: -; clone_size: -; cdr3_aa: CASSDADRNRQPQHF; cdr3_nt: TGTGCCAGCAGTGATGCGGACAGAAATCGACAGCCCCAGCATTTT
j_call: TRBJ2-5; v_call: TRBV3-1/TRBV3-2; d_call: TRBD1; clone_size: -; cdr3_aa: CASSQERGRIVTQYF; cdr3_nt: TGTGCCAGCAGCCAAGAAAGGGGGCGTATAGTGACCCAGTACTTC
j_call: TRBJ1-2; v_call: TRBV19; d_call: -; clone_size: -; cdr3_aa: CASSIADWQPNYGYTF; cdr3_nt: TGTGCCAGTAGTATCGCCGATTGGCAGCCTAACTATGGCTACACCTTC
j_call: TRBJ1-3; v_call: TRBV28; d_call: TRBD1; clone_size: -; cdr3_aa: CASRGVGQGSGNTIYF; cdr3_nt: TGTGCCAGCAGGGGAGTGGGACAGGGCAGTGGAAACACCATATATTTT
j_call: TRBJ2-7; v_call: TRBV29-1; d_call: TRBD1; clone_size: -; cdr3_aa: CSVDRGQGASEQYF; cdr3_nt: TGCAGCGTTGATAGGGGACAGGGGGCCTCCGAGCAGTACTTC
j_call: TRBJ1-5; v_call: TRBV12-3/TRBV12-4; d_call: -; clone_size: -; cdr3_aa: CASSLGSNQPQHF; cdr3_nt: TGTGCCAGCAGTTTAGGATCTAATCAGCCCCAGCATTTT
j_call: TRBJ1-2; v_call: TRBV5-6; d_call: -; clone_size: -; cdr3_aa: CASSLELDVTGLKDNGYTF; cdr3_nt: TGTGCCAGCAGCTTGGAACTCGATGTGACCGGGTTAAAGGACAATGGCTACACCTTC
j_call: TRBJ1-3; v_call: TRBV18; d_call: TRBD1; clone_size: -; cdr3_aa: CASSPPGTVSGNTIYF; cdr3_nt: TGTGCCAGCTCACCACCGGGGACAGTCTCTGGAAACACCATATATTTT
j_call: TRBJ1-3; v_call: TRBV4-2; d_call: -; clone_size: -; cdr3_aa: CASSQVTTGSGNTIYF; cdr3_nt: TGTGCCAGCAGCCAGGTTACGACAGGCTCTGGAAACACCATATATTTT
j_call: TRBJ2-1; v_call: TRBV29-1; d_call: -; clone_size: few; cdr3_aa: CSAWGYGNEQFF; cdr3_nt: TGCAGCGCTTGGGGCTACGGCAATGAGCAGTTCTTC
j_call: TRBJ2-5; v_call: TRBV2; d_call: TRBD1; clone_size: -; cdr3_aa: CASSEGTAQETQYF; cdr3_nt: TGTGCCAGCAGTGAGGGGACAGCGCAAGAGACCCAGTACTTC
j_call: TRBJ2-2; v_call: TRBV10-1; d_call: TRBD2; clone_size: -; cdr3_aa: CASSRTSGVLAGELFF; cdr3_nt: TGCGCCAGCAGTAGGACTAGCGGGGTACTCGCCGGGGAGCTGTTTTTT
j_call: TRBJ2-5; v_call: TRBV18; d_call: -; clone_size: -; cdr3_aa: CASSPPGRDQETQYF; cdr3_nt: TGTGCCAGCTCACCCCCAGGGCGGGATCAAGAGACCCAGTACTTC
j_call: TRBJ2-5; v_call: TRBV5-5; d_call: -; clone_size: once; cdr3_aa: CASSPRESQETQYF; cdr3_nt: TGTGCCAGCAGCCCCAGGGAGTCCCAAGAGACCCAGTACTTC
j_call: TRBJ2-3; v_call: TRBV9; d_call: TRBD2; clone_size: -; cdr3_aa: CASDGTSGGAADTQYF; cdr3_nt: TGTGCCAGCGACGGGACTAGCGGGGGGGCGGCAGATACGCAGTATTTT
j_call: TRBJ1-2; v_call: TRBV6-5; d_call: TRBD1; clone_size: -; cdr3_aa: CASTSGQGNYGYTF; cdr3_nt: TGTGCCAGCACCTCAGGACAGGGCAACTATGGCTACACCTTC